These T cell receptor beta chains were read from a single sample in a study of Ad26.COV2.S vaccination and SARS-CoV-2 variants. Sequenced by immunoSEQ multiplex PCR; TCRdb stores in-frame clones only, minus some. The sample includes around 310,000 clones, 90% seen only once; the top ten take 4.5% to 5.5%. The source material was peripheral blood, sampled in a trial of Ad26.COV2.S vaccine versus placebo. The receptor source for this set is a person between 18 and 59 years old who received the Ad26.COV2.S COVID-19 vaccine or a placebo. The conserved cysteine and the conserved F or W are not part of the CDR3 here. Fields, in order: CDR3 protein, D gene, V gene, J gene. D genes are given only for firm matches.

cdr3_aa: ASSQGRLAGLSADTQY
d_call: TRBD2
v_call: TRBV4-1
j_call: TRBJ2-3

cdr3_aa: ASSPWEGGNQPQH
d_call: -
v_call: TRBV19
j_call: TRBJ1-5

cdr3_aa: ASSQDSGSKNIQY
d_call: -
v_call: TRBV4-3
j_call: TRBJ2-4

cdr3_aa: ASSSDAFEKLF
d_call: -
v_call: TRBV11-2
j_call: TRBJ1-4

cdr3_aa: ASSYPGSGDTQY
d_call: -
v_call: TRBV27
j_call: TRBJ2-3

cdr3_aa: ASSYSGGLQPQH
d_call: -
v_call: TRBV6-6
j_call: TRBJ1-5

cdr3_aa: ASSEPVRNYGYT
d_call: -
v_call: TRBV10-2
j_call: TRBJ1-2

cdr3_aa: ASKERSNEQF
d_call: -
v_call: TRBV28
j_call: TRBJ2-1

cdr3_aa: ATSRDSRSGNTIY
d_call: -
v_call: TRBV24-1
j_call: TRBJ1-3

cdr3_aa: ATSEGGTNAEAF
d_call: -
v_call: TRBV24-1
j_call: TRBJ1-1

cdr3_aa: ATSDPDKTGELF
d_call: -
v_call: TRBV24-1
j_call: TRBJ2-2

cdr3_aa: ASSSGLGGTYNEQF
d_call: -
v_call: TRBV7-9
j_call: TRBJ2-1

cdr3_aa: ASSSLQGEPTGELF
d_call: -
v_call: TRBV27
j_call: TRBJ2-2

cdr3_aa: ASSIVGRGLNQPQH
d_call: TRBD1
v_call: TRBV19
j_call: TRBJ1-5

cdr3_aa: ASSSLPGGGYT
d_call: -
v_call: TRBV7-2
j_call: TRBJ1-2

cdr3_aa: ASSLGLTNEQF
d_call: -
v_call: TRBV7-9
j_call: TRBJ2-1

cdr3_aa: ASSQPTGGTEAF
d_call: TRBD1
v_call: TRBV3-1/TRBV3-2
j_call: TRBJ1-1

cdr3_aa: ASSFTQTNYGYT
d_call: -
v_call: TRBV7-2
j_call: TRBJ1-2

cdr3_aa: ASSLALTDPYGYT
d_call: -
v_call: TRBV7-2
j_call: TRBJ1-2

cdr3_aa: ASSKGGMNTEAF
d_call: -
v_call: TRBV19
j_call: TRBJ1-1

cdr3_aa: ASSQTGNTIY
d_call: -
v_call: TRBV4-1
j_call: TRBJ1-3

cdr3_aa: ASGLILGEDPTDTQY
d_call: -
v_call: TRBV12-5
j_call: TRBJ2-3

cdr3_aa: ASSFIEGQPQH
d_call: -
v_call: TRBV28
j_call: TRBJ1-5

cdr3_aa: ASESSTGEAF
d_call: -
v_call: TRBV27
j_call: TRBJ1-1

cdr3_aa: ASSYRGQGQETQY
d_call: TRBD1
v_call: TRBV7-8
j_call: TRBJ2-5

cdr3_aa: ASSLWTADGTQY
d_call: -
v_call: TRBV2
j_call: TRBJ2-5

cdr3_aa: ASSLGSDYYGYT
d_call: -
v_call: TRBV7-2
j_call: TRBJ1-2

cdr3_aa: ASSTHSRVLGQPQH
d_call: -
v_call: TRBV7-2
j_call: TRBJ1-5

cdr3_aa: ASSPGQGLQPQH
d_call: TRBD1
v_call: TRBV7-2
j_call: TRBJ1-5

cdr3_aa: ASSPQGKNTEAF
d_call: -
v_call: TRBV7-9
j_call: TRBJ1-1

cdr3_aa: ASSLEAGLSTEAF
d_call: -
v_call: TRBV11-2
j_call: TRBJ1-1

cdr3_aa: ASSPSPGTPLEQY
d_call: -
v_call: TRBV7-6
j_call: TRBJ2-7